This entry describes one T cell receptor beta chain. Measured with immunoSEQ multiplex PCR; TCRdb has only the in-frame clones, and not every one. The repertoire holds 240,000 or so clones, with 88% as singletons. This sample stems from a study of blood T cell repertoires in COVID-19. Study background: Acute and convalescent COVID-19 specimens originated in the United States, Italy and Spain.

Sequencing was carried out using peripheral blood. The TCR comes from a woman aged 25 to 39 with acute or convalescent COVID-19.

CDR3 sequence: CASSHGPGTGGEVRNTGELFF. CDR3 in DNA: TGTGCCAGCAGCCACGGTCCGGGGACAGGGGGCGAGGTGAGAAACACCGGGGAGCTGTTTTTT. The rearrangement uses TRBV3-1 (or the pseudogene TRBV3-2) and TRBJ2-2; the match to TRBD1 covers 12 bases. The CDR3 contains 21 residues. Germline trimming cut 3 bases from V and 2 bases from J; bases unmatched to any gene: 16. The germline V gene encodes CDR1 LGHDT and CDR2 YNNKEL (reference sequence).